Below, one T cell receptor (beta chain) is given with its context. No antigen is known for it. The source of the sample is a study of T cell responses to AZD1222 COVID-19 vaccine. Findings and limits, study-wide: A mostly white British donor set with more females was recruited, and clonal diversity was possibly underestimated.

Both about-4-week and about-12-week second-dose recipients were combined. Method: immunoSEQ multiplex PCR; TCRdb's copy keeps in-frame clones and lacks some. The table records around 130,000 clones, approximately 91% of them present only once. The TCR was taken from an adult who received the AZD1222 COVID-19 vaccine. The sample was peripheral blood, taken 28 days after the second AZD1222 dose.

As DNA, the CDR3 is TGTGCCAGCTCACCTCTTTATGGTAAGGACAATGAGCAGTTCTTC. Its translation is CASSPLYGKDNEQFF. The gene calls are TRBV18 and TRBJ2-1, with D unresolved. Between the trimmed V and J ends, which lost 3 bases and 5 bases, there was a span of 14 bases. Germline CDR1 and CDR2: KGHSH and LQKENI. The CDR3 extends over 15 amino acids.